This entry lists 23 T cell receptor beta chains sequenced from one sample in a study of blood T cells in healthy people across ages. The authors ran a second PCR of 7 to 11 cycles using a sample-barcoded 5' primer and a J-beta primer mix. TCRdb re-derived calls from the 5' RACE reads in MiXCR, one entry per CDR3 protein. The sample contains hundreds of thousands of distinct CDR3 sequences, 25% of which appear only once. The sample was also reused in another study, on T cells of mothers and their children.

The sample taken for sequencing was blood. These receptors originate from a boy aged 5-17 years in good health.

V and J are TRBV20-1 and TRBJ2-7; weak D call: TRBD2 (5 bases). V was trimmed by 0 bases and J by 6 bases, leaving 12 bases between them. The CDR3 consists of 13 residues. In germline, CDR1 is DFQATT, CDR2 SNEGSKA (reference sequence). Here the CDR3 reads CSARDAWEREQYF. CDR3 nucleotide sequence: TGCAGTGCTAGAGATGCGTGGGAGCGCGAGCAGTACTTC.

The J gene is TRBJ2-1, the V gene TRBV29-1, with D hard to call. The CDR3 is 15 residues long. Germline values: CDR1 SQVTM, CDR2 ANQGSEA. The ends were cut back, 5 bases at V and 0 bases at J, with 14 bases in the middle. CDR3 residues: CSVLWVLSSYNEQFF. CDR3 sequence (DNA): TGCAGCGTTCTCTGGGTCTTGAGCTCCTACAATGAGCAGTTCTTC.

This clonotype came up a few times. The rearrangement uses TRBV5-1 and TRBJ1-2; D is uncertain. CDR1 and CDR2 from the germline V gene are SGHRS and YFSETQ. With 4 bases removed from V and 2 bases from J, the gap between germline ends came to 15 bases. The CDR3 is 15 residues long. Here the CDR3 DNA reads TGCGCCAGCAGCCCGCAGATTAGCCCAAACTATGGCTACACCTTC. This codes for CASSPQISPNYGYTF.

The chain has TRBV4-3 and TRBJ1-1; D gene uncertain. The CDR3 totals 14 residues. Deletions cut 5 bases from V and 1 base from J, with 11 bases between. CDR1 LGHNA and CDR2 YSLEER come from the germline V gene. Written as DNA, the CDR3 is TGCGCCAGCAGCTCAATGGGTTCGAACACTGAAGCTTTCTTT. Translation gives CASSSMGSNTEAFF.

CDR3 amino acids: CASSDLAGYNEQFF. The DNA of the CDR3 is TGTGCCAGCAGTGACCTAGCGGGTTACAATGAGCAGTTCTTC. The chain uses TRBV6-2 or TRBV6-3 and TRBJ2-1; 8 bases fit TRBD2. The CDR3 has 14 amino acids. CDR1 is MNHEY and CDR2 is SVGEGT in the germline V gene. J was trimmed by 4 bases and V by 5 bases; bases with no gene match: 4.

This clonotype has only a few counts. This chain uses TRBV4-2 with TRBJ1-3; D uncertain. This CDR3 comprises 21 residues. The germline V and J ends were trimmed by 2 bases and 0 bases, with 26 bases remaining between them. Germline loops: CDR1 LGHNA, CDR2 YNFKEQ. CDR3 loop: CASSQTTSAFVDPLSGNTIYF. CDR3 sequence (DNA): TGTGCCAGCAGCCAAACGACTTCGGCCTTCGTGGACCCTCTCTCTGGAAACACCATATATTTT.

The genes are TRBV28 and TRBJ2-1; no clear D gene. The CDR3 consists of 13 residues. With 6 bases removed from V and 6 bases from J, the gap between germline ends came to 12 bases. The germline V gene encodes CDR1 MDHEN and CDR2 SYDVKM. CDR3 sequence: CASRPPLGNEQFF. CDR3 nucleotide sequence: TGTGCCAGCAGACCCCCGTTGGGCAATGAGCAGTTCTTC.

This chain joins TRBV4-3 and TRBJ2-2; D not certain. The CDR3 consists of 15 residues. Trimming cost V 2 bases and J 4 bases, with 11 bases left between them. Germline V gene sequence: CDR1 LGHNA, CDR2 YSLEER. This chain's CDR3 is CASSQSVEVTGELFF. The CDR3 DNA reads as TGCGCCAGCAGCCAAAGCGTCGAGGTCACCGGGGAGCTGTTTTTT.

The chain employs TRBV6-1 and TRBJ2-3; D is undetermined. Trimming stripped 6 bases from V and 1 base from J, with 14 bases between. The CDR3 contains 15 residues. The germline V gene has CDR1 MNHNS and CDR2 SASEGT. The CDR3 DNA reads TGTGCCAGCAGCACACTACCGTCGGGCACAGATACGCAGTATTTT. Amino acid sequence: CASSTLPSGTDTQYF.

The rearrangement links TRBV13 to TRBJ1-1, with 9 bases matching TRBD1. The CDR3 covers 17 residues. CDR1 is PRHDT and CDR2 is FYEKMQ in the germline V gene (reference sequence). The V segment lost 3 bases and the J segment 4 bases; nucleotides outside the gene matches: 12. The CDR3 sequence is CASSFSWGQGRSTEAFF. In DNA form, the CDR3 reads TGTGCCAGCAGCTTTAGTTGGGGACAGGGCCGGAGCACTGAAGCTTTCTTT.

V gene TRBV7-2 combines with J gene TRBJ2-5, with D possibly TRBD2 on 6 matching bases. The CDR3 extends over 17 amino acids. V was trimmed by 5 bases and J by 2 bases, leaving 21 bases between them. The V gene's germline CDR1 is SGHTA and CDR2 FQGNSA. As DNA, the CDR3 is TGTGCCAGCAGCCGGACTACCCCTCTAAATACACAAGAGACCCAGTACTTC. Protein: CASSRTTPLNTQETQYF.

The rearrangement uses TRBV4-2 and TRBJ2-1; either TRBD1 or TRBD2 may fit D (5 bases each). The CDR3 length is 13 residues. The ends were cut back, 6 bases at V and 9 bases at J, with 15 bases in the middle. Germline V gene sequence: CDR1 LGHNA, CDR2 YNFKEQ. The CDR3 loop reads CASRAPGRGEQFF. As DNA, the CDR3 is TGTGCCAGCAGGGCCCCGGGGCGCGGTGAGCAGTTCTTC.

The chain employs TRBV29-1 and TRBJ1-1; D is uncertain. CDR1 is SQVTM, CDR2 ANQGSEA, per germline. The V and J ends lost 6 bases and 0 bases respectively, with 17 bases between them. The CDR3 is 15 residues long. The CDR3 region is CSVTSQRPLNTEAFF. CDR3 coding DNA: TGCAGCGTGACCTCCCAGAGGCCTTTGAACACTGAAGCTTTCTTT.

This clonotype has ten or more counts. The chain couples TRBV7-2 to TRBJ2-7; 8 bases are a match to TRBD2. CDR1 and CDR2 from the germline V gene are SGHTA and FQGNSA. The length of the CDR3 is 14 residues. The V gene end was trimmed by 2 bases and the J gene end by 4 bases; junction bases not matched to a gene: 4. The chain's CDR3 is CASSLRLAGYEQYF. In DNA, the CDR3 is TGTGCCAGCAGCTTACGGTTAGCGGGATACGAGCAGTACTTC.

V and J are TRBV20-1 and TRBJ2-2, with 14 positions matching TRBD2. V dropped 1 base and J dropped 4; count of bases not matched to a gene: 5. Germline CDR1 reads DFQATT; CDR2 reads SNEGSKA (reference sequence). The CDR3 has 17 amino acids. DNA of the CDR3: TGCAGTGCTAGAGTGGGACTAGCGGGAGTCGGCACCGGGGAGCTGTTTTTT. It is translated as CSARVGLAGVGTGELFF.

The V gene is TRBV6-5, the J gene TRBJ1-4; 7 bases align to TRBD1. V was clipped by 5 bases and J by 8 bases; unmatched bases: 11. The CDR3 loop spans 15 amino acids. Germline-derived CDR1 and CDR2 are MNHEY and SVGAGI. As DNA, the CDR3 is TGTGCCAGCAGTCGTCAGGGGGGCACCCGGGAAAAACTGTTTTTT. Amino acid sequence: CASSRQGGTREKLFF.

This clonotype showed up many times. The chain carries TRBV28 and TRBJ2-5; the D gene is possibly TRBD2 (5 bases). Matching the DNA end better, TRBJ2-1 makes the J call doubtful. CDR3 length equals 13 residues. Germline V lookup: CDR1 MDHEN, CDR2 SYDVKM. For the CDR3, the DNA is TGTGCCAGCAGCCGTGCGGGCTATAATGAGCAGTTCTTC. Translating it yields CASSRAGYNEQFF.

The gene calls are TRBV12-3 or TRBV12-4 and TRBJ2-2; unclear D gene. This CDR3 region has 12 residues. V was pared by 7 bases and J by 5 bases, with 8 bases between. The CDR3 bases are TGTGCCAGCATATCACAGACCGGGGAGCTGTTTTTT. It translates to CASISQTGELFF.

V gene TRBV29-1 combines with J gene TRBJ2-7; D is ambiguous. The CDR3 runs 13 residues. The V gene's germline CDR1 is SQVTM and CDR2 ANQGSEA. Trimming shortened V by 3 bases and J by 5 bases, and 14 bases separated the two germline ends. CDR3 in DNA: TGCAGCGTTGATGAGGACCTCACCAACGAGCAGTACTTC. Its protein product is CSVDEDLTNEQYF.

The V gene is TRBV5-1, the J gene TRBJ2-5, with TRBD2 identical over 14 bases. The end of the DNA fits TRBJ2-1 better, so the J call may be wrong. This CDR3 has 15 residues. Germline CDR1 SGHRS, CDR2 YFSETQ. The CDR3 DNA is TGCGCCAGCAGCTGGGGGACTAGCGGGAGCTATGAGCAGTTCTTC. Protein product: CASSWGTSGSYEQFF.

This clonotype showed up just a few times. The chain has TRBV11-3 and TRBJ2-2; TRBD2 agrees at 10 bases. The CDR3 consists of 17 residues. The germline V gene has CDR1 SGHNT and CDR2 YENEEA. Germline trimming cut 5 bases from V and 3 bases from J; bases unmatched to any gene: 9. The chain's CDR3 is CASSPRSGRADTGELFF. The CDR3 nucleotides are TGTGCCAGCAGCCCACGGAGCGGGAGGGCCGACACCGGGGAGCTGTTTTTT.

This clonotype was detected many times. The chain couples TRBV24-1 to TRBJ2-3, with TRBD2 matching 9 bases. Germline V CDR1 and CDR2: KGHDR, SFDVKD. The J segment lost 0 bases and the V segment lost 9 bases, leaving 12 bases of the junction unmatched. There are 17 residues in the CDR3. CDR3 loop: CATGESGGHTSTDTQYF. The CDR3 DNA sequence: TGTGCCACCGGGGAAAGCGGGGGGCACACTAGCACAGATACGCAGTATTTT.

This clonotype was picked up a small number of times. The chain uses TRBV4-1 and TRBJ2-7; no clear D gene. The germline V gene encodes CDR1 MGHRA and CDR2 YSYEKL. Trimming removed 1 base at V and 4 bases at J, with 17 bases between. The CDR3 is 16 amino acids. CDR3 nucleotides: TGCGCCAGCAGCCAAGGCCGGCTGGCCACAGCTTACGAGCAGTACTTC. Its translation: CASSQGRLATAYEQYF.